One sample yielded the 15 T cell receptor beta chains listed below, sequenced in a study of blood T cell repertoires in COVID-19. Clones were sequenced by immunoSEQ multiplex PCR, and TCRdb holds only the in-frame ones, with some missing. The sample yields 50,000 to 75,000 clones, approximately 95% seen once. The sequenced material came from peripheral blood. Source of these receptors: a man aged 65 to 85 with active COVID-19.

V usage is TRBV10-1 and J usage is TRBJ2-1; D is possibly TRBD1 (6 bases). The germline gives CDR1 WNHNN, CDR2 SYGVQD (reference sequence). The CDR3 sequence is 13 residues long. Trimming took off 1 base at V and 12 bases at J, with 13 bases between the two ends. The CDR3 here is CASSELQWGLQFF. The CDR3, as DNA: TGCGCCAGCAGTGAGTTACAGTGGGGGCTGCAGTTCTTC.

V usage is TRBV29-1 and J usage is TRBJ2-1; 10 bases match TRBD1. CDR1 SQVTM and CDR2 ANQGSEA come from the germline V gene. V gave up 7 bases and J gave up 5 bases; unmatched junction bases: 5. The CDR3 sequence is 13 residues long. The CDR3 sequence is CSARDRGHNEQFF. DNA of the CDR3: TGCAGCGCCCGGGACAGGGGCCACAATGAGCAGTTCTTC.

The chain employs TRBV6-2 or TRBV6-3 and TRBJ2-1, with 11 positions matching TRBD2. V gave up 6 bases and J gave up 7 bases; unmatched junction bases: 8. The CDR3 extends over 15 amino acids. Germline-derived CDR1 and CDR2 are MNHEY and SVGEGT. CDR3 in amino acids: CASSPGTSGGNEQFF. For the CDR3, the DNA is TGTGCCAGCAGCCCCGGGACTAGCGGTGGGAATGAGCAGTTCTTC.

The rearrangement uses TRBV7-3 and TRBJ2-6; D possibly corresponds to TRBD1 (5 bases). The CDR3 is made up of 16 amino acids. Germline-derived CDR1 and CDR2 are SGHTA and FQGTGA. The V and J ends lost 5 bases and 4 bases respectively, with 15 bases between them. The CDR3 reads CASSPSTVRGANVLTF. CDR3 sequence (DNA): TGTGCCAGCAGCCCGTCGACAGTGAGAGGGGCCAACGTCCTGACTTTC.

The gene calls are TRBV2 and TRBJ2-1; 7 positions match TRBD2. The CDR3 length is 13 residues. V was clipped by 8 bases and J by 4 bases; unmatched bases: 5. CDR1 and CDR2 (germline): SNHLY, FYNNEI. CDR3 coding DNA: TGTGCCAGCCGGACTAGTAGATACAATGAGCAGTTCTTC. Translating gives CASRTSRYNEQFF.

This chain connects TRBV12-3 or TRBV12-4 to TRBJ1-5; no definite D call. V was trimmed by 3 bases and J by 5 bases, leaving 5 bases between them. The CDR3 loop spans 12 amino acids. DNA for the CDR3: TGTGCCAGCAGTTTTCGGGATCAGCCCCAGCATTTT. It codes for CASSFRDQPQHF.

A few counts support this clone. The rearrangement uses TRBV6-6 and TRBJ1-1; no firm D call. CDR1 is MNHNY and CDR2 is SVGAGI in the germline V gene (reference sequence). Trimming shortened V by 8 bases and J by 1 base, and 5 bases separated the two germline ends. This CDR3 region has 11 residues. The DNA for the CDR3 is TGTGCCAGCGGGCCGAACACTGAAGCTTTCTTT. It codes for CASGPNTEAFF.

J is TRBJ2-1 and V is TRBV19; weak D call: TRBD2 (5 bases). The CDR3 consists of 13 residues. CDR1 LNHDA and CDR2 SQIVND come from the germline V gene (reference sequence). V was pared by 6 bases and J by 5 bases, with 11 bases between. Here the CDR3 DNA reads TGTGCCAGTAGGACACTAGAAAACAATGAGCAGTTCTTC. The encoded protein is CASRTLENNEQFF. The full variable domain, in which reference TRBV19 and TRBJ2-1 provide the parts outside the CDR3, is DGGITQSPKYLFRKEGQNVTLSCEQNLNHDAMYWYRQDPGQGLRLIYYSQIVNDFQKGDIAEGYSVSREKKESFPLTVTSAQKNPTAFYLCASRTLENNEQFFGPGTRLTVL.

The chain employs TRBV18 and TRBJ1-1, with D perhaps matching TRBD1 (6 bases). The CDR3 consists of 14 residues. V lost 5 bases and J lost 0, with 10 bases in between. Germline V CDR1 and CDR2: KGHSH, LQKENI. CDR3 region: CASSYGQMNTEAFF. Written as DNA, the CDR3 is TGTGCCAGCTCATACGGACAGATGAACACTGAAGCTTTCTTT.

The rearrangement uses TRBV5-1 and TRBJ2-5; 10 bases align to TRBD2. The V gene's germline CDR1 is SGHRS and CDR2 YFSETQ. The CDR3 has 19 amino acids. V lost 4 bases and J lost 0; bases outside the gene matches: 15. CDR3 nucleotides: TGCGCCAGCAGCGGAGGAGGGCCTAGCGGGAGACAGTACCAAGAGACCCAGTACTTC. It is translated as CASSGGGPSGRQYQETQYF.

V is TRBV2 and J is TRBJ2-6; no clear D gene. The CDR3 contains 15 residues. From germline, CDR1 is SNHLY and CDR2 FYNNEI. The ends were cut back, 5 bases at V and 3 bases at J, with 11 bases in the middle. As DNA, the CDR3 is TGTGCCAGCAGTATCCCGGGTAGTGGGGCCAACGTCCTGACTTTC. Encoded protein: CASSIPGSGANVLTF.

V and J are TRBV11-3 and TRBJ2-3; 7 bases match TRBD2. CDR1 is SGHNT and CDR2 is YENEEA in the germline V gene. V shed 3 bases, J shed 0 bases, and the junction held 6 bases outside the gene matches. CDR3 length equals 16 residues. The CDR3 DNA sequence: TGTGCCAGCAGCTTTGGACTAGGATTGAGCACAGATACGCAGTATTTT. This sequence encodes CASSFGLGLSTDTQYF.

In this sample, this clone turned up once. This rearrangement joins TRBV28 to TRBJ2-5; 11 bases align to TRBD2. The CDR3 has 16 amino acids. The V segment lost 7 bases and the J segment 12 bases; nucleotides outside the gene matches: 19. Germline CDR1 is MDHEN and CDR2 is SYDVKM. The CDR3 bases are TGTGCCAGCAAATTAAGTCCTAGCGGGGGGACCGGATCAGAGTACTTC. Protein product: CASKLSPSGGTGSEYF. The variable domain in full, completed from reference TRBV28 and TRBJ2-5, reads DVKVTQSSRYLVKRTGEKVFLECVQDMDHENMFWYRQDPGLGLRLIYFSYDVKMKEKGDIPEGYSVSREKKERFSLILESASTNQTSMYLCASKLSPSGGTGSEYFGPGTRLLVL.

The genes are TRBV6-5 and TRBJ1-3; D uncertain. This CDR3 is 13 amino acids long. Per the germline V gene, CDR1 is MNHEY and CDR2 is SVGAGI. The ends were cut back, 7 bases at V and 0 bases at J, with 7 bases in the middle. The DNA for the CDR3 is TGTGCCAGCAATTGGAGCTCTGGAAACACCATATATTTT. It encodes CASNWSSGNTIYF.

The V gene is TRBV29-1, the J gene TRBJ2-5; TRBD2 aligns across 9 bases. Germline loops: CDR1 SQVTM, CDR2 ANQGSEA. CDR3 length: 16 residues. Losses at the gene ends were 1 base for V and 5 bases for J; bases not matched to a gene: 11. CDR3 sequence reads: CSVEGASGDRSETQYF. CDR3 in DNA: TGCAGCGTTGAAGGGGCTAGCGGGGATCGGTCGGAGACCCAGTACTTC.